This T cell receptor beta chain was obtained from a study of cytomegalovirus exposure and HLA in healthy donors. General study findings and limits: At a 0.05 false discovery rate, a later analysis found 15,000 to 20,000 TCR beta sequences to be associated with HLA alleles. The study labeled fewer than 200 TCR beta chains cytomegalovirus-associated.

CDR3 length: 16 residues. This clone occurred a few times. Its specificity is not known. The PCR made use of 60 Vbeta and 13 Jbeta primers. Sequenced by immunoSEQ multiplex PCR; TCRdb stores in-frame clones only, minus some. The sample shows about 210,000 clones, around 80% of them seen only once. Sequenced: PBMCs. This TCR derives from a man aged 40-55 years in good health and CMV-seropositive. This rearrangement joins TRBV21-1 to TRBJ1-4; the D call of TRBD1 is as the table states it, not checked on the DNA. TRBV21-1 constitutes a pseudogene. CDR3 in DNA: TGTGCCAGCAGCAAAGGGAAACAGGGGTGCTATGAAAAACTGTTTTTT. Protein sequence: CASSKGKQGCYEKLFF.